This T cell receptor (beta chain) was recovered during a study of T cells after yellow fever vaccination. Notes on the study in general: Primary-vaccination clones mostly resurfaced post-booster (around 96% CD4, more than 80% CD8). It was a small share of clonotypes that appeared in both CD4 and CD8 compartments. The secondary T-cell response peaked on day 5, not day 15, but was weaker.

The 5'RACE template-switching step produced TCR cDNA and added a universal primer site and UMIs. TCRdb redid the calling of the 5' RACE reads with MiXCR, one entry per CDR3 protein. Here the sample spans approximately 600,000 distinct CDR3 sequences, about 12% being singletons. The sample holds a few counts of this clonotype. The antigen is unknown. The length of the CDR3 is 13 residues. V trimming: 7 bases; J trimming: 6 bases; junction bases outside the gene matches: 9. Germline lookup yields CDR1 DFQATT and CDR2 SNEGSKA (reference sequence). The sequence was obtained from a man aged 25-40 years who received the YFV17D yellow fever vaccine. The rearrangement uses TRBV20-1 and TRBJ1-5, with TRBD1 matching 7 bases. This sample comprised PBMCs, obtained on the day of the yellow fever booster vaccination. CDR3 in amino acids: CSGAAGGSQPQHF. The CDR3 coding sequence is TGCAGTGGGGCCGCAGGGGGAAGTCAGCCCCAGCATTTT.